This T cell receptor beta chain was identified during a study of cytomegalovirus exposure and HLA in healthy donors. Study information: The roughly 120 million unique TCR beta sequences, from about 190 million T cells, were found by an earlier analysis.

As concerns this clone: Its antigen remains unknown.

The PCR contained 60 Vbeta and 13 Jbeta primers. The data were produced by immunoSEQ multiplex PCR, yet TCRdb's version contains in-frame clones alone and is incomplete. The sample carries about 170,000 clones, roughly 85% recorded once. Study-wide results and limits: 164 TCR beta chains were listed as cytomegalovirus-associated.

Per the germline V gene, CDR1 is MDHEN and CDR2 is SYDVKM. Deletions cut 7 bases from V and 4 bases from J, with 17 bases between. The CDR3 sequence is 14 residues long. The chain employs TRBV28 and TRBJ2-7; D is undetermined. The sequence was collected from a man aged 25-45 years in good health and CMV-seropositive. Material: PBMCs. This CDR3 is CASKRIVNPYEQYF. The DNA of the CDR3 is TGTGCCAGCAAAAGAATAGTAAACCCGTACGAGCAGTACTTC.